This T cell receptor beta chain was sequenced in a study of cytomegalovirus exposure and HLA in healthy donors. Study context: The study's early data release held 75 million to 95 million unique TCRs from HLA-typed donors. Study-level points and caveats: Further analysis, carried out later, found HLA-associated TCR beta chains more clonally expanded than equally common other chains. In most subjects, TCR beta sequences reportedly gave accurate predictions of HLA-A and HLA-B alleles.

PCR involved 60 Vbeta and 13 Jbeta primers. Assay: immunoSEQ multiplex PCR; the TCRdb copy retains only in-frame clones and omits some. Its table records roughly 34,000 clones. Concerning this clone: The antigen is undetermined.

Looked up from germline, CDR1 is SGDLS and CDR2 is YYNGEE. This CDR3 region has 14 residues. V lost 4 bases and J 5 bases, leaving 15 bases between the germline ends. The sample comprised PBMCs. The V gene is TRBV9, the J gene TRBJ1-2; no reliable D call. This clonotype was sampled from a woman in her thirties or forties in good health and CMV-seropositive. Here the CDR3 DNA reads TGTGCCAGCAGCCCCCAGGATCTGATGTATGGCTACACCTTC. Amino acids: CASSPQDLMYGYTF.